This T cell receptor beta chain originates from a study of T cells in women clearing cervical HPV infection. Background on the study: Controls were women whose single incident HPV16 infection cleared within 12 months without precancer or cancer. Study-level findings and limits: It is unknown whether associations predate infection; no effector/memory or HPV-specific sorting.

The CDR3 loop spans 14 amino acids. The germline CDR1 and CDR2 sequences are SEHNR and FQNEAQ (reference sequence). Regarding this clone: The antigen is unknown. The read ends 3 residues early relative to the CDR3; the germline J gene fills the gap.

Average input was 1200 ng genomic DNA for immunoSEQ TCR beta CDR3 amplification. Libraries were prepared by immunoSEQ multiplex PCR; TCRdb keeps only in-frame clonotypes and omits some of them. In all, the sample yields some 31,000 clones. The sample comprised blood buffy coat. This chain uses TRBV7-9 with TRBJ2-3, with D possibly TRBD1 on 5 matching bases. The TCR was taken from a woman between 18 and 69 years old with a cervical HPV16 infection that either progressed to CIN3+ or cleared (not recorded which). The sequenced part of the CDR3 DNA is TGTGCCAGCAGCTTACAGGGTAGCAATCAGCCG. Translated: CASSLQGSNQP. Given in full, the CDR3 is CASSLQGSNQPQYF.